The 17 T cell receptor beta chains given below trace back to one sample, sequenced in a study of T cell responses to AZD1222 COVID-19 vaccine. TCRdb keeps only in-frame clones here, not all; method: immunoSEQ multiplex PCR. The sample shows 80,000 to 100,000 clones, 86% of them seen only once. Specimen: peripheral blood, collected 28 days after the second AZD1222 dose. Receptor source: an adult who received the AZD1222 COVID-19 vaccine.

CDR3 bases: TGTGCCAGCAGCTTACCTCGTCAGGGGGCTACCGGGGAGCTGTTTTTT. Protein: CASSLPRQGATGELFF. The chain links TRBV5-4 to TRBJ2-2; 8 positions agree with TRBD1. The CDR3 runs to 16 residues. V gave up 2 bases and J gave up 5 bases; unmatched junction bases: 8. CDR1 and CDR2 from the germline V gene are SGHNT and YYREEE (reference sequence).

This clone was picked up one time. The chain uses TRBV7-2 and TRBJ2-1, with 7 nucleotides matching TRBD2. Losses at the gene ends were 4 bases for V and 6 bases for J; bases not matched to a gene: 12. Germline CDR1 is SGHTA and CDR2 is FQGNSA. The CDR3 totals 16 residues. The CDR3 bases are TGTGCCAGCAGCTCCCGGCGGGGAGGGAGGTCCAATGAGCAGTTCTTC. This codes for CASSSRRGGRSNEQFF.

J is TRBJ2-7 and V is TRBV7-9; no reliable D call. The CDR3 has 12 amino acids. Germline CDR1 and CDR2: SEHNR and FQNEAQ (reference sequence). Trimming left V 5 bases short and J 7 bases short, with 12 bases between. Written as DNA, the CDR3 is TGTGCCAGCAGCCGAAACCCACTTGAGCAGTACTTC. Encoded protein: CASSRNPLEQYF.

CDR3 DNA: TGTGCCAGCAGATATAATCGGGGGCCTGGAAACACCATATATTTT. Amino acid sequence: CASRYNRGPGNTIYF. The V call is TRBV7-2, the J call TRBJ1-3, with D perhaps matching TRBD1 (6 bases). Per germline, CDR1 SGHTA and CDR2 FQGNSA. The CDR3 sequence is 15 residues long. Trimming pared 6 bases from V and 2 bases from J, leaving 14 bases between.

The V gene is TRBV10-2, the J gene TRBJ1-3; 10 bases are shared with TRBD1. Germline loops: CDR1 WSHSY, CDR2 SAAADI. The CDR3 has 16 residues. The junction had 6 bases not matched to a gene; V was cut back by 5 bases and J by 2 bases. CDR3 sequence reads: CASSPGTGVTGNTIYF. The CDR3 region has the DNA TGCGCCAGCAGTCCCGGGACAGGGGTGACTGGAAACACCATATATTTT.

The V and J genes are TRBV10-3 and TRBJ2-2; 7 bases are shared with TRBD2. Trimming took 0 bases from V and 1 from J; bases not matched to a gene: 5. The CDR3 totals 17 residues. Germline assignment: CDR1 ENHRY and CDR2 SYGVKD. This CDR3 reads CAISESAGAGNTGELFF. DNA for the CDR3: TGTGCCATCAGTGAGTCGGCGGGAGCGGGGAACACCGGGGAGCTGTTTTTT.

This clone was seen just once. Compared with germline, one end of the junction differs, possibly owing to a read error. The chain recombines TRBV10-3 with TRBJ1-3; a weak D match, TRBD1 (5 bases). Germline V gene data show CDR1 as ENHRY and CDR2 as SYGVKD. The CDR3 has 13 residues. The CDR3 protein is CAVSGARGNTIYF. The CDR3 DNA is TGTGCCGTCAGCGGGGCTCGTGGAAACACCATATATTTT.

The CDR3 here is CASSQDHASGSPDTQYF. In DNA, the CDR3 is TGCGCCAGCAGCCAAGATCATGCTAGCGGGAGCCCAGATACGCAGTATTTT. The V call is TRBV4-3, the J call TRBJ2-3; 10 nucleotides align to TRBD2. The CDR3 length is 17 residues. Trimming at V came to 0 bases and at J to 4 bases, leaving 7 bases not matched to a gene. CDR1 is LGHNA, CDR2 YSLEER, per germline.

The count of this clone is one. The rearrangement uses TRBV19 and TRBJ2-7, with TRBD2 identical over 8 bases. This CDR3 region has 13 residues. V lost 10 bases to trimming and J lost 1 base; unmatched junction nucleotides: 6. Germline lookup yields CDR1 LNHDA and CDR2 SQIVND (reference sequence). The CDR3 protein is CATSGLASYEQYF. For the CDR3, the DNA is TGTGCCACTTCCGGACTAGCTTCCTACGAGCAGTACTTC.

This clone turned up a few times. This chain joins TRBV28 and TRBJ2-2; tentative D call: TRBD2 (6 bases). The CDR3 extends over 17 amino acids. Germline loops: CDR1 MDHEN, CDR2 SYDVKM. The V gene lost 5 bases and the J gene lost 5 bases, with 21 bases spanning the gap. The CDR3 DNA reads TGTGCCAGCAGTCCGGGGGTAGCGATCCTGAGGACCGGGGAGCTGTTTTTT. This sequence encodes CASSPGVAILRTGELFF.

For this clone: The same CDR3 arises from other DNA sequences in this sample as well. The rearrangement joins TRBV11-2 to TRBJ2-3; 12 bases match TRBD2. V shed 4 bases and J 4 bases; nucleotides not matched to a gene: 3. Germline V lookup: CDR1 SGHAT, CDR2 FQNNGV. The CDR3 spans 15 residues. CDR3 sequence (DNA): TGTGCCAGCAGCTCCCTAGCGGGAGGGCCAGATACGCAGTATTTT. This gives the protein CASSSLAGGPDTQYF. Filled out from reference TRBV11-2 and TRBJ2-3, the complete variable domain reads EAGVAQSPRYKIIEKRQSVAFWCNPISGHATLYWYQQILGQGPKLLIQFQNNGVVDDSQLPKDRFSAERLKGVDSTLKIQPAKLEDSAVYLCASSSLAGGPDTQYFGPGTRLTVL.

This chain connects TRBV28 to TRBJ1-5; D is possibly TRBD1 (6 bases). This CDR3 comprises 14 residues. Germline V lookup: CDR1 MDHEN, CDR2 SYDVKM. V lost 1 base to trimming and J lost 5 bases, with 9 bases between them. CDR3 DNA: TGTGCCAGCAGTTTATTCAGGGGCGATCAGCCCCAGCATTTT. Translated, it gives CASSLFRGDQPQHF.

This rearrangement joins TRBV6-5 to TRBJ2-7, with TRBD2 matching over 9 bases. V lost 7 bases, J lost 4 bases, and 11 bases stayed unmatched. The germline V gene encodes CDR1 MNHEY and CDR2 SVGAGI. This CDR3 spans 15 amino acids. CDR3 sequence (DNA): TGTGCCAGCATCAACCCGGGACTAGCTCCATACGAGCAGTACTTC. This codes for CASINPGLAPYEQYF.

This clone has only a few counts. V and J are TRBV6-4 and TRBJ2-1; D might be TRBD2 (6 bases). The CDR3 has 14 amino acids. V shed 4 bases and J shed 8 bases, with 15 bases lying between them. CDR1 and CDR2 (germline): MRHNA, SNTAGT. CDR3 region: CASSAGGAGDEQFF. As DNA, the CDR3 is TGTGCCAGCAGTGCTGGCGGGGCCGGCGATGAGCAGTTCTTC.

The V and J genes are TRBV5-1 and TRBJ2-5; no clear D. Germline assignment: CDR1 SGHRS and CDR2 YFSETQ. The CDR3 has 11 residues. Trimming took off 1 base at V and 4 bases at J, with 2 bases between the two ends. CDR3 sequence reads: CASSLLETQYF. The CDR3 DNA is TGCGCCAGCAGCTTGTTAGAGACCCAGTACTTC.

The chain combines TRBV6-5 with TRBJ1-1; 7 bases line up with TRBD1. Germline V gene data show CDR1 as MNHEY and CDR2 as SVGAGI. The CDR3 has 14 residues. V shed 6 bases, J shed 4 bases, and the junction held 8 bases outside the gene matches. The CDR3 loop is CASRLTGRVTEAFF. The DNA for the CDR3 is TGTGCCAGCAGGTTGACAGGGAGAGTCACTGAAGCTTTCTTT.

This rearrangement joins TRBV30 to TRBJ1-2; 7 nucleotides line up with TRBD1. CDR1 is GTSNPN and CDR2 is SVGIG in the germline V gene (reference sequence). This CDR3 has 12 residues. V dropped 4 bases and J dropped 8; count of bases not matched to a gene: 7. This chain's CDR3 is CAWTGGTSGYTF. DNA for the CDR3: TGTGCCTGGACAGGGGGAACTTCGGGCTACACCTTC.